This TCR beta chain is from a study of shared clonotypes between healthy human individuals. Repertoires were generated with immunoSEQ multiplex PCR, while TCRdb's copy carries only in-frame clones and drops some. The sample has roughly 660,000 clones, 90% seen once; the top ten hold 34%. Germline V lookup: CDR1 MDHEN, CDR2 SYDVKM. The trim removed 7 bases at V and 5 bases at J, leaving 12 bases unmatched. This CDR3 is 15 amino acids long. The clonotype comes from a man aged 18-30 years in good health. Some clones in this sample may be carry-over from other donors' samples. Material for sequencing was memory CD8+ T cells from PBMCs. Subset reported: CD45RO+ cells pooled with CCR7-negative TemRA cells. The chain carries TRBV28 and TRBJ2-5; 8 nucleotides match TRBD1. The CDR3: CASKVAGGEVETQYF. DNA for the CDR3: TGTGCCAGCAAGGTGGCAGGGGGCGAGGTGGAGACCCAGTACTTC.